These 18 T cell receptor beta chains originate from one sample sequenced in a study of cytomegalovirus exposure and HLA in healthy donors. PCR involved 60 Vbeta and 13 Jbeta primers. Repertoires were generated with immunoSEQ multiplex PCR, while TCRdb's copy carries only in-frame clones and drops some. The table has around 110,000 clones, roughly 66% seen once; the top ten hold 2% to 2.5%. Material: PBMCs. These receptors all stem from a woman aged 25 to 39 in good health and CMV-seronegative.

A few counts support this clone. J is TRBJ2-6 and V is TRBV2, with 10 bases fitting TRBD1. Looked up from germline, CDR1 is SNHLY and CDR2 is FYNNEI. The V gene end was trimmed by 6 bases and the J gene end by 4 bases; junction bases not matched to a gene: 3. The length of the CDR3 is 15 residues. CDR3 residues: CASRDRGAGANVLTF. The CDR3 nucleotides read TGTGCCAGCAGGGACAGGGGGGCCGGGGCCAACGTCCTGACTTTC.

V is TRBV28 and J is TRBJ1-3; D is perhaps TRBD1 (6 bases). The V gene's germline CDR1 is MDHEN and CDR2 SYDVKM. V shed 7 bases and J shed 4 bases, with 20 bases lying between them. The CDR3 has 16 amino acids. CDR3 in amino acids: CASISAGERTGNTIYF. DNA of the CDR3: TGTGCCAGCATCTCAGCAGGGGAGCGTACGGGAAACACCATATATTTT.

Here the CDR3 DNA reads TGTGCCAGCAGACCCGAGTTAGCGGGAGGTACAGATACGCAGTATTTT. Its translation is CASRPELAGGTDTQYF. The rearrangement uses TRBV7-6 and TRBJ2-3; 10 bases agree with TRBD2. The germline V gene encodes CDR1 SGHVS and CDR2 FNYEAQ. The CDR3 spans 16 residues. Losses at the gene ends were 6 bases for V and 3 bases for J; bases not matched to a gene: 9.

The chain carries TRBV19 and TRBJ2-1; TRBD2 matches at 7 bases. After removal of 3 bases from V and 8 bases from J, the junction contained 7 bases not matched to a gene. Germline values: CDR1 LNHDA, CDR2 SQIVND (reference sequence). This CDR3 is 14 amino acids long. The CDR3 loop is CASSIFRGRDEQFF. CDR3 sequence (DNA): TGTGCCAGTAGTATCTTCCGGGGGAGGGATGAGCAGTTCTTC.

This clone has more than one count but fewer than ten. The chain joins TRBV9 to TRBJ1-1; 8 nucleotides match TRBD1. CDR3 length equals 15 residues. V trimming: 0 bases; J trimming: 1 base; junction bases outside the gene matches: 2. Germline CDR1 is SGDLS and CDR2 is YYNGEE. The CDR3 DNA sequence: TGTGCCAGCAGCGTAGAGACAGGGGAGAACACTGAAGCTTTCTTT. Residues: CASSVETGENTEAFF.

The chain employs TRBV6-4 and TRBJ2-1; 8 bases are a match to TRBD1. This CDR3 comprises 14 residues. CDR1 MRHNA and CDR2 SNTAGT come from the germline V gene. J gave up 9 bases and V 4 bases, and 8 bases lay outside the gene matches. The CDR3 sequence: CASSADRALGEQFF. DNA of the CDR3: TGTGCCAGCAGTGCGGACAGGGCTTTGGGTGAGCAGTTCTTC.

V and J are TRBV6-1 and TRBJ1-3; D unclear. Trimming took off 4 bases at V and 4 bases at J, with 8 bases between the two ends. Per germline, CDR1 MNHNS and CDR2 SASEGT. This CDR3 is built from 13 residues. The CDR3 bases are TGTGCCAGCAGTGCGGGTCTCGGAAACACCATATATTTT. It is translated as CASSAGLGNTIYF.

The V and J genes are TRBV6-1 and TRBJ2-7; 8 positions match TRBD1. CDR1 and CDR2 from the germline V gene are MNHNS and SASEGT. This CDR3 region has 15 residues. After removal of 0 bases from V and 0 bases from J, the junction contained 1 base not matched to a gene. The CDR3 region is CASSEAQGVSYEQYF. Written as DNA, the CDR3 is TGTGCCAGCAGTGAAGCACAGGGGGTCTCCTACGAGCAGTACTTC.

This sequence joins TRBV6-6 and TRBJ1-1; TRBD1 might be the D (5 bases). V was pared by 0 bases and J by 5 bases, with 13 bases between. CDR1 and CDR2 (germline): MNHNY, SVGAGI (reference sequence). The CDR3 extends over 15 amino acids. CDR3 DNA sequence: TGTGCCAGCAGTTACTCAGGGGAGGGCCTTACTGAAGCTTTCTTT. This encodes CASSYSGEGLTEAFF.

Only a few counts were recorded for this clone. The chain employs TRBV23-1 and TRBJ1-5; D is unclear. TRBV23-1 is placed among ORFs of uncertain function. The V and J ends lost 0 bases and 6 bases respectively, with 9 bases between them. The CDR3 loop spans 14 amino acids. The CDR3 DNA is TGCGCCAGCAGTCAATCTGCCGGTTTTCAGCCCCAGCATTTT. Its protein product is CASSQSAGFQPQHF.

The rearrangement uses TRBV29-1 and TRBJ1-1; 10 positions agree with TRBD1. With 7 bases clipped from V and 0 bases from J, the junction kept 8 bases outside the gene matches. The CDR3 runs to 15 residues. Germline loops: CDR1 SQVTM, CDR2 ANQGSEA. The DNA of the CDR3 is TGCAGCGGACAGGGGGCGCGTGACATGAACACTGAAGCTTTCTTT. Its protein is CSGQGARDMNTEAFF.

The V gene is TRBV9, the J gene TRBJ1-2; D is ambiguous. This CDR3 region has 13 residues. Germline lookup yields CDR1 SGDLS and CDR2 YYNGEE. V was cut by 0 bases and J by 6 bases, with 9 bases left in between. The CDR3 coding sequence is TGTGCCAGCAGCGTAGGCGCCGGGAATGGCTACACCTTC. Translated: CASSVGAGNGYTF.

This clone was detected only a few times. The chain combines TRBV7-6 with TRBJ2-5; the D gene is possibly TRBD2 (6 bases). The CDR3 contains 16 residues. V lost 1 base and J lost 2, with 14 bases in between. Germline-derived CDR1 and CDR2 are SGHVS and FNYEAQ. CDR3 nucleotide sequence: TGTGCCAGCAGCTTAGACCAGGGACTTTTACAAGAGACCCAGTACTTC. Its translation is CASSLDQGLLQETQYF.

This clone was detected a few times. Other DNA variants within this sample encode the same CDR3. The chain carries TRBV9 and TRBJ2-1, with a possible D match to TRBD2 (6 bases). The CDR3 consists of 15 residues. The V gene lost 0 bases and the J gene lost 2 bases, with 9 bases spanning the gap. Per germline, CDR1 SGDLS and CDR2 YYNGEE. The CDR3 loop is CASSVAGGTYNEQFF. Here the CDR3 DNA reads TGTGCCAGCAGCGTAGCTGGCGGGACCTACAATGAGCAGTTCTTC.

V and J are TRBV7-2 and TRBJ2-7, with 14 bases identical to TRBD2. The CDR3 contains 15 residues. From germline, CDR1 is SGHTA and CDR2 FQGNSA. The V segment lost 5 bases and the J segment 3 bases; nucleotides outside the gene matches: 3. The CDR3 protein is CASSEGLAGVYEQYF. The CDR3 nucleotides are TGTGCCAGCAGCGAGGGACTAGCGGGAGTCTACGAGCAGTACTTC.

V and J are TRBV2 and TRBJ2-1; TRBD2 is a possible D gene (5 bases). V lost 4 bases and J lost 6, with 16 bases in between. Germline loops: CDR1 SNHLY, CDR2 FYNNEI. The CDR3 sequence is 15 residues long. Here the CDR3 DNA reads TGTGCCAGCAGTGTAGGGAGAGGCTATTCCAATGAGCAGTTCTTC. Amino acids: CASSVGRGYSNEQFF.

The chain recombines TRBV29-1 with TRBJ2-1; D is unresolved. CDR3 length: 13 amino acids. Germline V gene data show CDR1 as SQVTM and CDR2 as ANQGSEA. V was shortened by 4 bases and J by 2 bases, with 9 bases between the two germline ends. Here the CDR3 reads CSVGEFPYNEQFF. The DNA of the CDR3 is TGCAGCGTTGGCGAGTTCCCCTACAATGAGCAGTTCTTC.

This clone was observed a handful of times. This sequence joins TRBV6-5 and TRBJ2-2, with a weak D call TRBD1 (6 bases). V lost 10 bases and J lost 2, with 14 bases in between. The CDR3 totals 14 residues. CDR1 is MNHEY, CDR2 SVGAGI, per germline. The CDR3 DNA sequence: TGTGCCACCAAGACAGGCTTCAACACCGGGGAGCTGTTTTTT. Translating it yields CATKTGFNTGELFF.